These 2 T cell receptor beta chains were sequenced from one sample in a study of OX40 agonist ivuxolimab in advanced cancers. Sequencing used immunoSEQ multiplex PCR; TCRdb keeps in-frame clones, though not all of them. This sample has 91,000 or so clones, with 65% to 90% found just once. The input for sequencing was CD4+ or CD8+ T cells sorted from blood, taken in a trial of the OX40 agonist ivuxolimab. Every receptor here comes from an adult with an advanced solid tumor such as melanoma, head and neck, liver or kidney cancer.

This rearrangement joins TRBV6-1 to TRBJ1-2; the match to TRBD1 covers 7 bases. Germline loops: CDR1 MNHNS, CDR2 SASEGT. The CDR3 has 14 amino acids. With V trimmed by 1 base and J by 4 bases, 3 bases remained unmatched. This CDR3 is CASSEETGRYGYTF. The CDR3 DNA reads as TGTGCCAGCAGTGAAGAGACAGGGCGCTATGGCTACACCTTC.

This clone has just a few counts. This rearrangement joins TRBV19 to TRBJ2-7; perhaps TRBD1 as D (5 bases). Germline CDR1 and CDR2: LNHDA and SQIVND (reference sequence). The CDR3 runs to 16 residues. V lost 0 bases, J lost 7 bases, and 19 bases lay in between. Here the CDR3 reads CASSIDQGWRASEQYF. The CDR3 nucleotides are TGTGCCAGTAGTATAGATCAGGGCTGGCGTGCTTCGGAGCAGTACTTC.